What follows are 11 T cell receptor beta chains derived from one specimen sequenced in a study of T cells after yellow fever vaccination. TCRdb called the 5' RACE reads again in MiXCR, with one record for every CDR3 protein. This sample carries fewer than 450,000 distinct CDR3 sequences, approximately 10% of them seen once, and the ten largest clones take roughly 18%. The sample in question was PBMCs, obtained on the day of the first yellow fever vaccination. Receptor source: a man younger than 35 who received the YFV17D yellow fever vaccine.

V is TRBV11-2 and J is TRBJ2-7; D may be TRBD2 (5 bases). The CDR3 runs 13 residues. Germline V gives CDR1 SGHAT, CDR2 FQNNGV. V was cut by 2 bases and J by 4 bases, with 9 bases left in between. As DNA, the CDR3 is TGTGCCAGCAGCTTATCAGAGGGATACGAGCAGTACTTC. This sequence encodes CASSLSEGYEQYF.

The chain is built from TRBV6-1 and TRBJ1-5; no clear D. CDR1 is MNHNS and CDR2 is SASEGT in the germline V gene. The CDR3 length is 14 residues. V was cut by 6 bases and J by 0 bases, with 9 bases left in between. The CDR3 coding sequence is TGTGCCAGCAGCTGGGCAGTTAGCAATCAGCCCCAGCATTTT. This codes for CASSWAVSNQPQHF.

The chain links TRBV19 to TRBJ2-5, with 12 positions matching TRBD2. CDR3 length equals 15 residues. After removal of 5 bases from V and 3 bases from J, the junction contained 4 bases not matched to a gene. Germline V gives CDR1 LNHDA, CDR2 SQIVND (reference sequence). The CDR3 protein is CASSARLAGEETQYF. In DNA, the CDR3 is TGTGCCAGTAGTGCCCGACTAGCGGGGGAAGAGACCCAGTACTTC.

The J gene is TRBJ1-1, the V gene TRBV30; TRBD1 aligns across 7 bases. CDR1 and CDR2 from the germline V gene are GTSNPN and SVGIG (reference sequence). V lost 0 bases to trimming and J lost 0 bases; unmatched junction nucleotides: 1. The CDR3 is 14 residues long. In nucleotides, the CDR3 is TGTGCCTGGAGTGTACAGGGGATGAACACTGAAGCTTTCTTT. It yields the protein CAWSVQGMNTEAFF. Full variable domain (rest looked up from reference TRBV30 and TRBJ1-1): SQTIHQWPATLVQPVGSPLSLECTVEGTSNPNLYWYRQAAGRGLQLLFYSVGIGQISSEVPQNLSASRPQDRQFILSSKKLLLSDSGFYLCAWSVQGMNTEAFFGQGTRLTVV.

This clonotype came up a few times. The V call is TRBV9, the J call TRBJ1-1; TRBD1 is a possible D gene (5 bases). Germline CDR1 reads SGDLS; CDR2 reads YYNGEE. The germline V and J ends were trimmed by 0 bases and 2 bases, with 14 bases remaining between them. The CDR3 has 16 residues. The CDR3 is CASSVESTVQNTEAFF. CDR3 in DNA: TGTGCCAGCAGCGTAGAGTCGACAGTGCAAAACACTGAAGCTTTCTTT.

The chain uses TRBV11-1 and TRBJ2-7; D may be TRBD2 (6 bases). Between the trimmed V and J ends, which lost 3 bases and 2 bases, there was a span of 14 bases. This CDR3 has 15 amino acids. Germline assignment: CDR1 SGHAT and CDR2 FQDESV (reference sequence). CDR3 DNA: TGTGCCAGCAGCTTTTCCCGGGGACTCGCCTACGAGCAGTACTTC. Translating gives CASSFSRGLAYEQYF.

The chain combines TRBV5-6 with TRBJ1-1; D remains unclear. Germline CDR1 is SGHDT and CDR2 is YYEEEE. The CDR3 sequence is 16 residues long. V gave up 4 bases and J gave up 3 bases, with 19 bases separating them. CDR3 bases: TGTGCCAGCAGCGTTGAGGCGGCGATCTCGGACACTGAAGCTTTCTTT. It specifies CASSVEAAISDTEAFF.

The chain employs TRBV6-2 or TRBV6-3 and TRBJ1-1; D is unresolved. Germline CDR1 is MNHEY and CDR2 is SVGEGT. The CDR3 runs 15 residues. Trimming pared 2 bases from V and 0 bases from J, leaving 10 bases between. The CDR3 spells CASSYDGPMNTEAFF. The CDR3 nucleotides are TGTGCCAGCAGTTACGATGGGCCGATGAACACTGAAGCTTTCTTT.

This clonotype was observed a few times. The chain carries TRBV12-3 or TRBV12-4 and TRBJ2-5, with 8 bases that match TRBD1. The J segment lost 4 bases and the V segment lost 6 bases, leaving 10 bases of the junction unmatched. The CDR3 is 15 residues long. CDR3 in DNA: TGTGCCAGCAGCTCGGGGACAGGCACCTTAGAGACCCAGTACTTC. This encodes CASSSGTGTLETQYF.

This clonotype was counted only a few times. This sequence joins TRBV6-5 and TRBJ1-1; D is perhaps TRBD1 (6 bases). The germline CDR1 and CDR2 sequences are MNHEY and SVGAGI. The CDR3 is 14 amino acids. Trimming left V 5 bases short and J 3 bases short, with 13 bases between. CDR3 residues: CASSNLGGHTEAFF. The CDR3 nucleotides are TGTGCCAGCAGTAACCTCGGGGGGCACACTGAAGCTTTCTTT.

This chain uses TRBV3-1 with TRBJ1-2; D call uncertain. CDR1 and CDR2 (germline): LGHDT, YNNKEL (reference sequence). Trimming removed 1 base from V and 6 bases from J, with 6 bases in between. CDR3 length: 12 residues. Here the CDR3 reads CASSQGQDGYTF. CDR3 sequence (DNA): TGTGCCAGCAGCCAAGGTCAGGATGGCTACACCTTC. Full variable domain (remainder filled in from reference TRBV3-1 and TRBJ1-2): DTAVSQTPKYLVTQMGNDKSIKCEQNLGHDTMYWYKQDSKKFLKIMFSYNNKELIINETVPNRFSPKSPDKAHLNLHINSLELGDSAVYFCASSQGQDGYTFGSGTRLTVV.